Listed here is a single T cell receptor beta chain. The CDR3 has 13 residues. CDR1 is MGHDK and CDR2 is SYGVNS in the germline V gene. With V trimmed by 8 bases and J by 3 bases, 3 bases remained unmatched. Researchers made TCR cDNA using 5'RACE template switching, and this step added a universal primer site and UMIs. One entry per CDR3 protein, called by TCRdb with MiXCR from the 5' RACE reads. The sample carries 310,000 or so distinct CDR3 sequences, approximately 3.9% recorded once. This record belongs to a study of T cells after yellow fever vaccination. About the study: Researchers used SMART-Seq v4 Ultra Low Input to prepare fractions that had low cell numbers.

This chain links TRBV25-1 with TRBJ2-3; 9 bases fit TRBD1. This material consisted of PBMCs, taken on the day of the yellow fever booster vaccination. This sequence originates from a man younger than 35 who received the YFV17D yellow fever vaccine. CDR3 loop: CASRDRVTDTQYF. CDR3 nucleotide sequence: TGTGCCAGCCGGGACAGGGTTACAGATACGCAGTATTTT.